This T cell receptor (beta chain) was observed in a study of T cells in Graves' hyperthyroidism and ophthalmopathy. The table lists this clonotype with many counts. What it recognizes is unknown. CDR1 and CDR2 (germline): MNHEY, SMNVEV (reference sequence). The CDR3 runs to 14 residues. With 2 bases removed from V and 2 bases from J, the gap between germline ends came to 7 bases. TCR beta CDR3 sequences were amplified from RNA transcripts. Carried out on the TCR CDR3, a first-round RT-PCR used the HTBI primer set. TCRdb ran MiXCR on the multiplex PCR reads and lists one entry per CDR3 protein. The table records about 520,000 distinct CDR3 sequences, under 25% of them present only once. Overall study results and limits: The model identified upcoming ophthalmopathy a median 6.5 months ahead of onset.

Lactation, pregnancy, other autoimmune disease or uncontrolled infection led to exclusion of patients. Diagnoses were made from clinical symptoms, serum measures (thyroxine and TRAb), thyroid ultrasound and orbital computed tomography. The authors took PBMCs from 9.5 to 10 ml fresh peripheral blood. The source is a man between 18 and 35 years old with Graves' hyperthyroidism. The V call is TRBV27, the J call TRBJ1-3; D may be TRBD1 (5 bases). Sequenced material: blood. As DNA, the CDR3 is TGTGCCAGCAGTTTAGGGGGGGCTGGAAACACCATATATTTT. It encodes CASSLGGAGNTIYF.